This T cell receptor beta chain is drawn from a study of cytomegalovirus exposure and HLA in healthy donors listed by TCRdb under 2017. Regarding the complete study: A later analysis indicated that the 100 to 150 validation repertoires were generated on the platform also employed for the approximately 700 repertoires of the first cohort. To predict cytomegalovirus infection status, the study brought together high-throughput TCR immunosequencing, statistical association of individual TCRs with disease status, and machine learning. In addition to the first cohort of 666 subjects, a separate validation cohort of 130 or so different subjects was used. The study aimed to test whether signatures of past pathogen exposure could be identified by cataloging public T cell receptors. The research as a whole found: The study listed approximately 160 TCR beta chains as associated with cytomegalovirus. While some public TCRs were present in many individuals, most TCR sequences turned up only very rarely across donors. In vitro tests confirmed that three of the cytomegalovirus-associated TCR beta chains recognize cytomegalovirus antigens. Cytomegalovirus status was reported to be diagnosed by the classifier with high specificity and sensitivity in both the original and validation cohorts. The authors suggested that the approach could potentially be generalized to other disease states and immunological phenotypes. A later analysis lacked HLA typing for the validation cohort, so it scored co-occurrence in that cohort across all 110 or so repertoires. Of the cluster scores, roughly 95% were above 0 in a later analysis, which found that TCRs clustered in the first cohort also tended to co-occur in the 120 validation repertoires.

As concerns this clone: This receptor's antigen is unknown. The input lacks base qualities; no much larger clone sits a single base away.

The germline V gene provides CDR1 SGDLS and CDR2 YYNGEE. The CDR3 numbers 19 residues from cysteine through phenylalanine. Here the CDR3 DNA is all that survives: 57 bases in frame from base 1. V was cut back by 0 bases and J by 2 bases, leaving a gap of 20 bases between them. Receptor libraries were prepared by the immunoSEQ multiplex PCR assay. The authors' analysis ran thus. To diagnose cytomegalovirus status from the catalog of TCR beta chain sequences, a statistical classification framework was built. TCRdb provides this immuneACCESS table in a form limited to in-frame rearrangements. Some clones are lacking; in checked studies, under half of them reflect an unresolved V gene, and why the rest are absent is not known. For V, J and clone size, that table is used; D and trimming come from the DNA. The sample data list about 79,000 clones, and under 95% of these were observed just once. Clones ranked in the top ten supply less than 4% of the sample.

The donors were included in the validation cohort of 120 subjects, a group kept apart from the approximately 670-subject first cohort. The sequence is built from TRBV9 and TRBJ1-4; D gene: possibly TRBD1, on 6 matching bases. The source of this sequence is a woman in her 30s in good health and CMV-seronegative. Sequenced input: PBMCs. The DNA sequence reads TGTGCCAGCAGCGTAGACCTCGCAGGGGATTCTGTTACTAATGAAAAACTGTTTTTT. Its protein is CASSVDLAGDSVTNEKLFF.